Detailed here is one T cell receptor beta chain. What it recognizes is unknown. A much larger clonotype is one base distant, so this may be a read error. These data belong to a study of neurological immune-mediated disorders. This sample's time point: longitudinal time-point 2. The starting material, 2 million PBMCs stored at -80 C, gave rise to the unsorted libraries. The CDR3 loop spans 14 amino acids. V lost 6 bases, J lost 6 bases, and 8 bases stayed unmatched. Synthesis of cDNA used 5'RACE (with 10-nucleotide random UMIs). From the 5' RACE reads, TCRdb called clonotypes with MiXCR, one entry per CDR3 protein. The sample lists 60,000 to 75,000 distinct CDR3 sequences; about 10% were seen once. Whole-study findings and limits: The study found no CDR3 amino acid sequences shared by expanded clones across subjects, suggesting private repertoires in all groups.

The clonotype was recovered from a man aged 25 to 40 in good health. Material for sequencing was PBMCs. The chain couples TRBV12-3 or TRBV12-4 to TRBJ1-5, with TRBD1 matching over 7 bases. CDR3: CASRGKGASQPQHF. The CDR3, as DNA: TGTGCCAGCAGGGGAAAGGGGGCGAGTCAGCCCCAGCATTTT.